The clone carrying this T cell receptor (beta chain) occurred many times. An equimolar mix of two oligonucleotides served as the beta constant-region primer for TRBC1 and TRBC2. The ligated cDNA underwent four PCR rounds using SP2 and nested alpha and beta constant-region primers. TCRdb reprocessed the UMI-ligation and nested PCR reads via MiXCR and lists one record per CDR3 protein. The sample lists about 23,000 distinct CDR3 sequences, around 10% occurring once. This CDR3 comprises 13 residues. The germline V gene has CDR1 SQVTM and CDR2 ANQGSEA. Trimming cost V 1 base and J 4 bases, with 10 bases left between them. This record belongs to a study of naive and memory T cell subsets.

Sequenced material: central memory CD8+ T cells from blood. V gene TRBV29-1 combines with J gene TRBJ2-5, with D unresolved. The sequence was collected from a human donor in good health. The DNA of the CDR3 is TGCAGCGTTGAAGTTACGACTGGAGAGACCCAGTACTTC. Translation gives CSVEVTTGETQYF.